One sample yielded the 3 T cell receptor beta chains listed below, sequenced in a study of T cells in women clearing cervical HPV infection. The table came from immunoSEQ multiplex PCR; TCRdb's copy has only in-frame clones and leaves some out. The sample table includes about 33,000 clones. The sequenced sample consisted of blood buffy coat. The receptors shown here come from a woman aged 18-70 years with a cervical HPV16 infection that either progressed to CIN3+ or cleared (not recorded which).

Points on this clone: The DNA ends 3 residues before the CDR3 does, and the rest of the CDR3 is filled in from the germline J gene. The V call is TRBV19, the J call TRBJ2-1, with D hard to call. Per the germline V gene, CDR1 is LNHDA and CDR2 is SQIVND (reference sequence). CDR3 length: 13 amino acids. The germline V and J ends were trimmed by 1 base and 4 bases, with 5 bases remaining between them. The CDR3 here is CASSIALYNEQFF. The sequenced part of the CDR3 DNA is TGTGCCAGTAGTATAGCCCTATACAATGAG.

Worth noting for this clone: The read ends 3 residues before the CDR3 terminus; that terminus is restored from the germline J gene. This sequence joins TRBV9 and TRBJ1-2, with 8 nucleotides matching TRBD1. The J segment lost 5 bases and the V segment lost 3 bases, leaving 0 bases of the junction unmatched. There are 12 residues in the CDR3. Germline CDR1 is SGDLS and CDR2 is YYNGEE. CDR3: CASSGTGYGYTF. The DNA read from the CDR3 is TGTGCCAGCAGCGGGACAGGGTATGGC.

The CDR3 sequence: CASSPGTSGGRAFF. The covered CDR3 bases are TGTGCCAGTAGTCCCGGGACTAGCGGGGGCCGA. The chain is built from TRBV19 and TRBJ1-1; D might be TRBD1 (6 bases). The read is 3 residues too short to cover the CDR3 end, so that end is filled in from the germline J gene. The CDR3 is made up of 14 amino acids. CDR1 is LNHDA, CDR2 SQIVND, per germline (reference sequence).